This entry lists 4 T cell receptor beta chains sequenced from one sample in a study of T cell clonotyping in hematopoietic cell transplantation. Repertoires were generated with immunoSEQ multiplex PCR, while TCRdb's copy carries only in-frame clones and drops some. Of roughly 20,000 clones detected, 75% to 90% appear once; the ten largest clones hold about 4%. Time point reported: recipient sample about 28 days before transplant, after cytoreduction. Sequenced here: peripheral blood mononuclear cells, sampled before stem cell transplant. The source is a man younger than 35 with biphenotypic leukemia. Some clones in this sample may be carry-over from other donors' samples.

J is TRBJ1-1 and V is TRBV7-9, with D possibly matching TRBD1 (6 bases). This CDR3 has 15 amino acids. The germline CDR1 and CDR2 sequences are SEHNR and FQNEAQ (reference sequence). Trimming shortened V by 4 bases and J by 3 bases, and 15 bases separated the two germline ends. The CDR3 DNA is TGTGCCAGCAGCTCCCTTCAGGGGTCGGACACTGAAGCTTTCTTT. Protein: CASSSLQGSDTEAFF.

Concerning this clone: The germline gene is not matched at one end of the junction; a read error may be the cause. The rearrangement uses TRBV13 and TRBJ2-7; no clear D gene. The CDR3 covers 13 residues. Germline V CDR1 and CDR2: PRHDT, FYEKMQ (reference sequence). The CDR3: CASSLGLAYEQYF. The DNA for the CDR3 is TGTGCCAGCAGCCTAGGGTTAGCCTACGAGCAGTACTTC.

The chain combines TRBV27 with TRBJ2-1; D not resolved. Germline-derived CDR1 and CDR2 are MNHEY and SMNVEV (reference sequence). The CDR3 contains 10 residues. CDR3 loop: CASGGNEQFF. Written as DNA, the CDR3 is TGTGCGAGTGGCGGCAATGAGCAGTTCTTC.

The V call is TRBV6-1, the J call TRBJ1-2, with D perhaps matching TRBD1 (6 bases). Trimming shortened V by 3 bases and J by 2 bases, and 13 bases separated the two germline ends. Germline CDR1 and CDR2: MNHNS and SASEGT. The length of the CDR3 is 15 residues. This CDR3 reads CASSEGAATNYGYTF. DNA for the CDR3: TGTGCCAGCAGTGAGGGGGCAGCGACGAACTATGGCTACACCTTC.